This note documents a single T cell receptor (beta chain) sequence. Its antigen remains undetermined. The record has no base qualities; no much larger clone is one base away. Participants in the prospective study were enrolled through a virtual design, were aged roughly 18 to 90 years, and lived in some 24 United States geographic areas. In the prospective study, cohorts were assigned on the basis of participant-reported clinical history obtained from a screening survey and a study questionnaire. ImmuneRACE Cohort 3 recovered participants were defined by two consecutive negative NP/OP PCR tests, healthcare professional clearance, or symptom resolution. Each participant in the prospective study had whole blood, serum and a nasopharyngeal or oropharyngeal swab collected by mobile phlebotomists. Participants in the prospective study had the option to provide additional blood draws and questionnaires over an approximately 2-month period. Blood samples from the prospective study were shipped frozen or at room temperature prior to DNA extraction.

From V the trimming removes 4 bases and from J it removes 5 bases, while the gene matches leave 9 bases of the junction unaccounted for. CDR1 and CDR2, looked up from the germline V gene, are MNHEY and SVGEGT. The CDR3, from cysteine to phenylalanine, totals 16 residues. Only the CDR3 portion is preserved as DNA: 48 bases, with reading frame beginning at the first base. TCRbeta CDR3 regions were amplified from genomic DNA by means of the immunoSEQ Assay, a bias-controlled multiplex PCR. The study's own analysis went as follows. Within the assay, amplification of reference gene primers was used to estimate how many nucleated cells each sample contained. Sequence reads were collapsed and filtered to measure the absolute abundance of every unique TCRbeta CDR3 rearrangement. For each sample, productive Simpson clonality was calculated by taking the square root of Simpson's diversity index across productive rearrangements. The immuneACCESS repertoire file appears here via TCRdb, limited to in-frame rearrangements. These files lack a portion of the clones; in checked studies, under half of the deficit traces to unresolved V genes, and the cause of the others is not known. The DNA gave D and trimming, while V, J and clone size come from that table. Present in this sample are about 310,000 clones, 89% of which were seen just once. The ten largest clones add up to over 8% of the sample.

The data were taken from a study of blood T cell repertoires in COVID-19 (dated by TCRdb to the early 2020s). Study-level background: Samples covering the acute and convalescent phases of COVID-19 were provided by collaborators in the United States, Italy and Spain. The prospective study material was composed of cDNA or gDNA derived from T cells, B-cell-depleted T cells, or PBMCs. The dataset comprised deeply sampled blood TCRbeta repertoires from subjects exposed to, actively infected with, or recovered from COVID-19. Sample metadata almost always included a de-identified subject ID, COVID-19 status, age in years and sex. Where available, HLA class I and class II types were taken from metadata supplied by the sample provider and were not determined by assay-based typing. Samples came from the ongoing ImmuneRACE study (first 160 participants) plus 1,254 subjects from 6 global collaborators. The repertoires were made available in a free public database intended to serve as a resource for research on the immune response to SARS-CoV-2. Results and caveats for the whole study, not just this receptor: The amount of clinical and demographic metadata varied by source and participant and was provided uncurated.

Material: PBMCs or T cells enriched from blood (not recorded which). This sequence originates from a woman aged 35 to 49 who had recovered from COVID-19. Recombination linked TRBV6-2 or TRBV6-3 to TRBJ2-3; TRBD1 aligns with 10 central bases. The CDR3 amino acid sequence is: CASSSPTGGLIDTQYF. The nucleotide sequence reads TGTGCCAGCAGTTCTCCGACAGGGGGCCTTATAGATACGCAGTATTTT.